What follows is one TCR beta chain and its context. These data originate in a study of T cell changes during pregnancy in multiple sclerosis. The repertoire was sequenced with immunoSEQ multiplex PCR; TCRdb's copy has only in-frame clones and lacks some. The sample yields about 40,000 clones, about 91% seen once. Trimming removed 11 bases from V and 0 bases from J, with 14 bases in between. There are 13 residues in the CDR3. Germline values: CDR1 MNHEY, CDR2 SMNVEV (reference sequence). J is TRBJ2-7 and V is TRBV27; the D gene is possibly TRBD2 (5 bases). Material: CD8+ T cells from peripheral blood mononuclear cells, obtained before pregnancy. The TCR originated in a female donor with multiple sclerosis, enrolled in a pregnancy study. This CDR3 is CASKDGLSYEQYF. Here the CDR3 DNA reads TGTGCCTCGAAGGACGGACTCTCCTACGAGCAGTACTTC.